A single sample gave rise to the 9 T cell receptor beta chains below, sequenced in a study of blood T cells in healthy people across ages. The second PCR ran roughly 6 to 11 cycles with a sample-barcoded 5' primer and J-beta primers. One entry per CDR3 protein results from TCRdb running MiXCR on the 5' RACE reads. The table has around 1,900,000 distinct CDR3 sequences, about 39% seen once; the top ten hold under 30%. The sequencing sample was made of blood. The receptors derive from a human donor in good health.

The rearrangement joins TRBV5-1 to TRBJ1-1; D is perhaps TRBD1 (6 bases). The CDR3 is 16 amino acids. The germline V gene encodes CDR1 SGHRS and CDR2 YFSETQ. V gave up 0 bases and J gave up 0 bases, with 12 bases separating them. The CDR3 loop is CASSLGGGVMNTEAFF. The CDR3 coding sequence is TGCGCCAGCAGCTTGGGAGGGGGGGTAATGAACACTGAAGCTTTCTTT.

The CDR3 DNA is TGTGCCAGCAACGCCCTCTCAGGCACAGATACGCAGTATTTT. Translation: CASNALSGTDTQYF. The chain recombines TRBV28 with TRBJ2-3; D is unresolved. Trimming stripped 7 bases from V and 1 base from J, with 12 bases between. The CDR3 is made up of 14 amino acids. The V gene's germline CDR1 is MDHEN and CDR2 SYDVKM.

V usage is TRBV11-1 and J usage is TRBJ2-2; unclear D gene. V was shortened by 4 bases and J by 5 bases, with 14 bases between the two germline ends. Germline V gene data show CDR1 as SGHAT and CDR2 as FQDESV (reference sequence). CDR3 length: 15 amino acids. CDR3 nucleotide sequence: TGTGCCAGCAGCTCGACCAATTCCTGGACCGGGGAGCTGTTTTTT. Its translation is CASSSTNSWTGELFF.

The chain links TRBV7-9 to TRBJ1-2; 7 nucleotides line up with TRBD1. With V trimmed by 0 bases and J by 8 bases, 12 bases remained unmatched. Germline V gene lookup returns CDR1 SEHNR and CDR2 FQNEAQ (reference sequence). The CDR3 loop spans 16 amino acids. CDR3: CASSLAGGVALRGYTF. As DNA, the CDR3 is TGTGCCAGCAGCTTAGCAGGGGGCGTTGCATTGAGGGGCTACACCTTC.

The V gene is TRBV20-1, the J gene TRBJ2-7; D possibly corresponds to TRBD2 (6 bases). The assigned J gene may be wrong: the sequence end matches TRBJ2-5 better. This CDR3 has 13 residues. Per germline, CDR1 DFQATT and CDR2 SNEGSKA (reference sequence). Here the CDR3 reads CSASLNSGETQYF. For the CDR3, the DNA is TGCAGTGCTAGTCTGAACAGCGGGGAGACCCAGTACTTC.

In its sample, this clonotype was seen a few times. The V and J genes are TRBV7-2 and TRBJ2-7, with D hard to call. CDR3 size: 12 residues. The V and J ends lost 7 bases and 2 bases respectively, with 9 bases between them. CDR1 is SGHTA and CDR2 is FQGNSA in the germline V gene. The CDR3 DNA reads TGTGCCAGCACCCTCGGAACCTACGAGCAGTACTTC. Its translation is CASTLGTYEQYF.

This chain connects TRBV14 to TRBJ1-6; D is uncertain. This CDR3 contains 14 residues. V was shortened by 0 bases and J by 12 bases, with 12 bases between the two germline ends. Germline CDR1 SGHDN, CDR2 FVKESK. In DNA form, the CDR3 reads TGTGCCAGCAGCCAAGATGCGGGGTATTTACCCCTCCACTTT. Amino acid sequence: CASSQDAGYLPLHF.

This clonotype occurred a few times. This sequence joins TRBV6-1 and TRBJ1-5; D remains unclear. Per germline, CDR1 MNHNS and CDR2 SASEGT. The CDR3 extends over 15 amino acids. With 1 base removed from V and 7 bases from J, the gap between germline ends came to 14 bases. The CDR3, as DNA: TGTGCCAGCAGTGAAGTCCCGAGAGACTACCAGCCCCAGCATTTT. Its translation is CASSEVPRDYQPQHF.

This clonotype appeared a few times. This chain joins TRBV20-1 and TRBJ1-2, with D uncertain. Per germline, CDR1 DFQATT and CDR2 SNEGSKA (reference sequence). This CDR3 comprises 12 residues. V was clipped by 3 bases and J by 7 bases, with 12 bases between them. The CDR3 DNA sequence: TGCAGTGCTAGTCTGGGGAATCGTGGCTACACCTTC. This gives the protein CSASLGNRGYTF.